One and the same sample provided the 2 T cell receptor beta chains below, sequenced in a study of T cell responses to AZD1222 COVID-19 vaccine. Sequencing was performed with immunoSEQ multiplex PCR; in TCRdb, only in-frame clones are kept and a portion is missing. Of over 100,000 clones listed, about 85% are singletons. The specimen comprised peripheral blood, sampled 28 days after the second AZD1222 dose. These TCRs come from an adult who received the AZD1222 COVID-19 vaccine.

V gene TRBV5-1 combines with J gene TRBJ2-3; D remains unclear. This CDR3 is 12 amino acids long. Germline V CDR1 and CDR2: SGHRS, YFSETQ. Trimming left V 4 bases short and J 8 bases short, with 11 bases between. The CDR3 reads CASSLSVGTQYF. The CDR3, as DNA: TGCGCCAGCAGCCTGAGTGTAGGTACGCAGTATTTT.

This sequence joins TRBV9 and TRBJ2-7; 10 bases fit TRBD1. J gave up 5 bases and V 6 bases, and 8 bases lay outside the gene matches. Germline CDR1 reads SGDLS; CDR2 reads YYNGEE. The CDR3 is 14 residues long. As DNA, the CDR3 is TGTGCCAGCACCAGGGGACAGGGGCACCACGAGCAGTACTTC. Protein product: CASTRGQGHHEQYF.